The clone carrying this T cell receptor (beta chain) appeared a few times. This sample was taken from a study of human T cells and chemical hapten exposure. The wider study: Investigators sensitized roughly 2 cm by roughly 2 cm of upper inner arm skin with 2% DPC. Weekly scalp doses of diphenylcyclopropenone were given to patients during the approximately 23-week study.

TCRdb ran MiXCR on the RACE reads and lists one entry per CDR3 protein. Here the sample spans 300,000 to 450,000 distinct CDR3 sequences, 4.8% being singletons. Time point noted: patch test 1, 2 weeks after DPC sensitization. Sample treatment: therapeutic diphenylcyclopropenone sensitization with weekly scalp DPC. Non-pregnant alopecia patients aged 18 to 70, suitable for DPC therapy. Blood, whole and unfractionated, served as the source for total RNA extraction. The material sequenced was whole blood, taken in connection with sensitization to the hapten diphenylcyclopropenone (DPC). The sequence was obtained from a woman between 45 and 65 years old with alopecia areata. Some clones in this sample may be carry-over from other donors' samples.

CDR3 protein: CASSVTPISTDTQYF. DNA of the CDR3: TGTGCCAGCAGCGTAACACCAATAAGCACAGATACGCAGTATTTT. The chain employs TRBV9 and TRBJ2-3, with unresolved D. V was shortened by 1 base and J by 0 bases, with 9 bases between the two germline ends. This CDR3 region has 15 residues. CDR1 and CDR2 (germline): SGDLS, YYNGEE.